This T cell receptor (beta chain) is from a study of vaccination effects on CD4 cells after COVID-19. Looking at the study overall: All participants had two doses of either the BNT162b2 or mRNA-1273 vaccine. Study-wide results and limits: Among infection- and vaccine-induced clones, marked clonal contraction occurred late after vaccination.

CD4+ T cells specific for antigen were expanded with viral peptide pools by the ViraFEST assay before sequencing. Culture lasted about nine days before CD4+ T cell isolation. PCR confirmed that the person was infected with SARS-CoV-2 between March and December 2020. IL-2 medium was substituted for half the medium on days 3 and 7. The ends were cut back, 8 bases at V and 4 bases at J, with 8 bases in the middle. This CDR3 spans 11 amino acids. Germline loops: CDR1 SEHNR, CDR2 FQNEAQ (reference sequence). This clone was observed a handful of times. What it binds is unknown. TCRdb's table, derived via immunoSEQ multiplex PCR, lists solely in-frame clones and lacks some. Of under 55,000 clones listed, approximately 70% are singletons.

This clonotype was sampled from a human donor who had a prior SARS-CoV-2 infection. The chain combines TRBV7-9 with TRBJ1-2; no definite D call. The material sequenced was CD4+ T cells from PBMCs cultured with a peptide pool, taken before COVID-19 vaccination. CDR3 coding DNA: TGTGCCAGCGGGTCGGTCTATGGCTACACCTTC. The encoded protein is CASGSVYGYTF.